This TCR beta chain came from a study of blood T cells in healthy people across ages. The authors ran a second PCR of 7 to 11 cycles using a sample-barcoded 5' primer and a J-beta primer mix. Every cDNA was tagged by a template-switch adaptor with 12 random nucleotides. TCRdb processed the 5' RACE reads anew with MiXCR; each CDR3 protein has one entry. The data hold about 720,000 distinct CDR3 sequences, with around a fifth observed a single time. This clonotype was detected only a few times. The TCR was taken from a man between 70 and 80 years old in good health. Material: blood.

The CDR3 DNA is TGCAGCGTTATCCGACAGGGGGCGGTGGTTACTGAAGCTTTCTTT. This translates into CSVIRQGAVVTEAFF. The genes are TRBV29-1 and TRBJ1-1; 10 bases line up with TRBD1. Per the germline V gene, CDR1 is SQVTM and CDR2 is ANQGSEA. J was trimmed by 5 bases and V by 5 bases; bases with no gene match: 11. The CDR3 spans 15 residues.